This passage covers 18 T cell receptor beta chains from one sample sequenced in a study of blood T cell repertoires in COVID-19. Only in-frame clones appear in the TCRdb table, and some are missing; sequencing was by immunoSEQ multiplex PCR. The sample carries about 220,000 clones, roughly 80% recorded once. The sample was peripheral blood. The receptors shown here come from a man aged 30-40 years with active or convalescent COVID-19.

The CDR3 nucleotides read TGTGCCAGCAGCACCGACAGGAACAATCAGCCCCAGCATTTT. It encodes CASSTDRNNQPQHF. The chain combines TRBV7-9 with TRBJ1-5, with a tentative D call TRBD1 (6 bases). This CDR3 has 14 residues. Per germline, CDR1 SEHNR and CDR2 FQNEAQ (reference sequence). Trimming removed 5 bases from V and 3 bases from J, with 11 bases in between.

This chain joins TRBV7-9 and TRBJ2-2; 9 bases align to TRBD1. Germline lookup yields CDR1 SEHNR and CDR2 FQNEAQ (reference sequence). V dropped 3 bases and J dropped 5; count of bases not matched to a gene: 7. This CDR3 contains 16 residues. CDR3 nucleotide sequence: TGTGCCAGCAGCTTTGAAACAGGGGGCTTAACCGGGGAGCTGTTTTTT. This codes for CASSFETGGLTGELFF.

The CDR3 DNA reads as TGTGCCAGCAGCGATACATGGACTGAAGCTTTCTTT. This translates into CASSDTWTEAFF. The chain recombines TRBV2 with TRBJ1-1; no reliable D call. Per the germline V gene, CDR1 is SNHLY and CDR2 is FYNNEI. V dropped 6 bases and J dropped 5 bases, with 10 bases sitting between them. The CDR3 totals 12 residues.

This clone was recorded only once. The V and J genes are TRBV4-1 and TRBJ2-5, with 9 bases lining up with TRBD2. The V and J ends lost 4 bases and 3 bases, in that order; junction bases with no gene match: 9. Germline loops: CDR1 MGHRA, CDR2 YSYEKL. This CDR3 contains 16 residues. CDR3 sequence (DNA): TGCGCCAGCAGCCGAGCGGGGGTAGCGGGGGAAGAGACCCAGTACTTC. This sequence encodes CASSRAGVAGEETQYF.

J is TRBJ2-7 and V is TRBV24-1; 7 bases align to TRBD1. The germline V gene encodes CDR1 KGHDR and CDR2 SFDVKD. Trimming took 3 bases from V and 5 from J; bases not matched to a gene: 9. CDR3 length: 15 amino acids. The CDR3 is CATSDPTTGSDEQYF. The CDR3 DNA reads TGTGCCACCAGTGATCCAACGACAGGGAGCGACGAGCAGTACTTC.

This chain connects TRBV6-5 to TRBJ2-3, with D perhaps TRBD1 (5 bases). With 5 bases removed from V and 7 bases from J, the gap between germline ends came to 13 bases. The CDR3 is 13 residues long. CDR1 is MNHEY and CDR2 is SVGAGI in the germline V gene. Written as DNA, the CDR3 is TGTGCCAGCAGTCGACGATCAGGGAATACGCAGTATTTT. This translates into CASSRRSGNTQYF.

This chain uses TRBV3-1 (or the pseudogene TRBV3-2) with TRBJ2-3; TRBD2 matches at 14 bases. Per the germline V gene, CDR1 is LGHDT and CDR2 is YNNKEL (reference sequence). CDR3 length: 16 amino acids. V dropped 3 bases and J dropped 6; count of bases not matched to a gene: 5. The CDR3 sequence: CASSHGTSGGRDTQYF. The CDR3 DNA reads TGTGCCAGCAGCCATGGGACTAGCGGGGGCCGGGATACGCAGTATTTT.

This clone was detected only once. V is TRBV7-2 and J is TRBJ2-3, with 10 nucleotides matching TRBD2. The CDR3 extends over 15 amino acids. J lost 1 base, V lost 5 bases, and 3 bases had no gene match. The germline V gene has CDR1 SGHTA and CDR2 FQGNSA. DNA for the CDR3: TGTGCCAGCAGCGGTCTAGCGGGGGGCACAGATACGCAGTATTTT. The encoded protein is CASSGLAGGTDTQYF.

The chain couples TRBV25-1 to TRBJ2-1, with 11 bases that match TRBD2. CDR3 length: 15 amino acids. V lost 3 bases, J lost 9 bases, and 7 bases stayed unmatched. CDR1 and CDR2 from the germline V gene are MGHDK and SYGVNS. The CDR3 sequence is CASSDDLAGGGEQFF. The CDR3 nucleotides read TGTGCCAGCAGTGATGACCTAGCGGGGGGCGGTGAGCAGTTCTTC. Full variable domain (outside the CDR3, taken from reference TRBV25-1 and TRBJ2-1): EADIYQTPRYLVIGTGKKITLECSQTMGHDKMYWYQQDPGMELHLIHYSYGVNSTEKGDLSSESTVSRIRTEHFPLTLESARPSHTSQYLCASSDDLAGGGEQFFGPGTRLTVL.

V and J are TRBV30 and TRBJ2-2; 12 bases are a match to TRBD2. J was trimmed by 9 bases and V by 3 bases; bases with no gene match: 5. The CDR3 runs 14 residues. CDR1 and CDR2 (germline): GTSNPN, SVGIG (reference sequence). CDR3 sequence: CAWRLAGGQRELFF. CDR3 DNA: TGTGCCTGGAGACTAGCGGGAGGTCAAAGGGAGCTGTTTTTT.

The chain employs TRBV28 and TRBJ2-6; D possibly corresponds to TRBD2 (6 bases). Trimming pared 5 bases from V and 0 bases from J, leaving 14 bases between. The V gene's germline CDR1 is MDHEN and CDR2 SYDVKM. The CDR3 is 17 residues long. The CDR3, as DNA: TGTGCCAGCAGTGCCGGGACTCCCGGCTCTGGGGCCAACGTCCTGACTTTC. This encodes CASSAGTPGSGANVLTF.

The rearrangement uses TRBV7-2 and TRBJ1-1; the D gene is possibly TRBD1 (6 bases). From germline, CDR1 is SGHTA and CDR2 FQGNSA. CDR3 size: 13 residues. V lost 1 base and J lost 10, with 13 bases in between. The CDR3 DNA follows: TGTGCCAGCAGCTTAGTCCTGGGGGCTGGAGCTTTCTTT. Translation: CASSLVLGAGAFF.

The V and J genes are TRBV5-4 and TRBJ2-5, with a weak D call TRBD2 (5 bases). This CDR3 comprises 15 residues. Trimming left V 2 bases short and J 10 bases short, with 21 bases between. The germline V gene has CDR1 SGHNT and CDR2 YYREEE (reference sequence). CDR3 in amino acids: CASSFETTRGDGQYF. The CDR3 nucleotides are TGTGCCAGCAGCTTCGAGACTACCCGGGGTGATGGCCAGTACTTC.

The chain links TRBV6-2 or TRBV6-3 to TRBJ1-5; a possible D gene is TRBD1 (6 bases). V was pared by 5 bases and J by 9 bases, with 17 bases between. Germline V CDR1 and CDR2: MNHEY, SVGEGT. This CDR3 is built from 14 residues. CDR3 loop: CASSTDSRKGPQHF. The CDR3 DNA reads TGTGCCAGCAGTACGGACAGTAGGAAGGGGCCCCAGCATTTT.

The rearrangement joins TRBV7-2 to TRBJ2-2; 11 bases line up with TRBD2. The CDR3 runs 17 residues. V trimming: 5 bases; J trimming: 1 base; junction bases outside the gene matches: 6. From germline, CDR1 is SGHTA and CDR2 FQGNSA. CDR3 protein: CASSAVLAGGNTGELFF. As DNA, the CDR3 is TGTGCCAGCAGCGCCGTTCTAGCGGGGGGGAACACCGGGGAGCTGTTTTTT.

This clone showed up just once. This chain links TRBV7-2 with TRBJ2-7; TRBD1 agrees at 12 bases. V shed 3 bases, J shed 6 bases, and the junction held 9 bases outside the gene matches. CDR1 and CDR2 from the germline V gene are SGHTA and FQGNSA. The CDR3 loop spans 16 amino acids. The CDR3 reads CASSFSRRDRGREQYF. The DNA for the CDR3 is TGTGCCAGCAGCTTTTCTCGTCGGGACAGGGGGCGCGAGCAGTACTTC.

The chain recombines TRBV9 with TRBJ1-2; 12 bases fit TRBD1. There are 17 residues in the CDR3. CDR1 is SGDLS and CDR2 is YYNGEE in the germline V gene. The V and J ends lost 0 bases and 7 bases, in that order; junction bases with no gene match: 10. Here the CDR3 DNA reads TGTGCCAGCAGCGTAGGAGAGGGGTGGGACAGGGGGCCTGGCTACACCTTC. It yields the protein CASSVGEGWDRGPGYTF.

The gene calls are TRBV15 and TRBJ1-2; TRBD1 agrees at 7 bases. The CDR3 is 14 residues long. Germline V CDR1 and CDR2: LNHNV, YYDKDF (reference sequence). Trimming took 1 base from V and 4 from J; bases not matched to a gene: 3. Written as DNA, the CDR3 is TGTGCCACCAGCAGAGGGACAGGCCTCTATGGCTACACCTTC. This encodes CATSRGTGLYGYTF. The entire variable domain, with the rest obtained from reference TRBV15 and TRBJ1-2, is as follows: DAMVIQNPRYQVTQFGKPVTLSCSQTLNHNVMYWYQQKSSQAPKLLFHYYDKDFNNEADTPDNFQSRRPNTSFCFLDIRSPGLGDTAMYLCATSRGTGLYGYTFGSGTRLTVV.